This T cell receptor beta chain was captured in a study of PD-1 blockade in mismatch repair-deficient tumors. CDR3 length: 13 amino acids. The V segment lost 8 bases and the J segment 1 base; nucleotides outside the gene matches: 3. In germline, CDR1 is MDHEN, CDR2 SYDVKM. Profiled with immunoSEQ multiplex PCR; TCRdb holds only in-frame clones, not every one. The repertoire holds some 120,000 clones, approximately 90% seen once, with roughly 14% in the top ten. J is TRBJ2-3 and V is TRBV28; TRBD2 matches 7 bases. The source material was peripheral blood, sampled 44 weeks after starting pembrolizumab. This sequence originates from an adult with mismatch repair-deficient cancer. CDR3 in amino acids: CASELAGTDTQYF. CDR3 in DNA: TGTGCCAGCGAGCTAGCGGGCACAGATACGCAGTATTTT.